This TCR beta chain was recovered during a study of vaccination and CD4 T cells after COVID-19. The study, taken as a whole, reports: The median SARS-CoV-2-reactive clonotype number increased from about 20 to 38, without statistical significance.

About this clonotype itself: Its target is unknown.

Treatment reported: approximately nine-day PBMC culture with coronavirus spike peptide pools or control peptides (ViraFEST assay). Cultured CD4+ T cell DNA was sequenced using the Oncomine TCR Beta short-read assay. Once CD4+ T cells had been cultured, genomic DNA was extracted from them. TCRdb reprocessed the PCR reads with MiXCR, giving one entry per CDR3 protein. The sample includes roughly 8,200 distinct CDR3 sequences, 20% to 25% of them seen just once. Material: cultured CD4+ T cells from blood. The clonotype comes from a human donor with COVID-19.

CDR3: CASSLGAGREQYF. The DNA for the CDR3 is TGTGCCAGCAGCTTAGGGGCAGGGCGCGAGCAGTACTTC. This chain uses TRBV7-3 with TRBJ2-7, with D tentatively TRBD1 (5 bases). The germline CDR1 and CDR2 sequences are SGHTA and FQGTGA. Trimming stripped 2 bases from V and 6 bases from J, with 11 bases between. CDR3 length: 13 residues.